This T cell receptor (beta chain) was recorded in a study of T cell clonotyping in hematopoietic cell transplantation. General study points: After transplant, recipient diversity fell while pathologically expanded clonotypes grew through day 180. At the given depth, recipient repertoires were over 95% de novo clonotypes.

Turning to this clone: What it recognizes is unknown.

Recipient blood drawn about 28 days pretransplant and days 30, 100, 180 after. Between the trimmed V and J ends, which lost 3 bases and 2 bases, there was a span of 11 bases. The CDR3 is 14 amino acids. The germline gives CDR1 KGHSH, CDR2 LQKENI. Repertoires were generated with immunoSEQ multiplex PCR, while TCRdb's copy carries only in-frame clones and drops some. The table has 6,500 to 8,000 clones, 95% to 99% seen once. Here the sequenced sample was PBMCs, taken 30 days after allogeneic stem cell transplant. The gene calls are TRBV18 and TRBJ2-7, with a possible D match to TRBD2 (5 bases). This clonotype was sampled from a male patient aged 55 to 70 who had an allogeneic stem cell transplant from a related donor, so the T cells may come from the graft donor. Some clones in this sample may be carry-over from other donors' samples. CDR3 sequence reads: CASSPSGETYEQYF. The CDR3 DNA is TGTGCCAGCTCACCTTCCGGGGAGACCTACGAGCAGTACTTC. The whole variable domain, filled in from reference TRBV18 and TRBJ2-7, reads NAGVMQNPRHLVRRRGQEARLRCSPMKGHSHVYWYRQLPEEGLKFMVYLQKENIIDESGMPKERFSAEFPKEGPSILRIQQVVRGDSAAYFCASSPSGETYEQYFGPGTRLTVT.